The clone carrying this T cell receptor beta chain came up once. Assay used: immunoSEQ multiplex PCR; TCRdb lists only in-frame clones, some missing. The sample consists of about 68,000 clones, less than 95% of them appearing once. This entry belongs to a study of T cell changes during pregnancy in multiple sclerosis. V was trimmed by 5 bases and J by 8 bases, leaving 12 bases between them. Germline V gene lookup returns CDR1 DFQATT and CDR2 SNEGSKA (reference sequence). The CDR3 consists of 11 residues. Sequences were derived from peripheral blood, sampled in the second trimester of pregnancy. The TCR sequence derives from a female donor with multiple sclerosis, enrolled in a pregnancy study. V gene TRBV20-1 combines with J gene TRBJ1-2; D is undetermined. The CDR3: CSASSSGGYTF. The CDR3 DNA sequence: TGCAGTGCTTCGTCGTCGGGGGGCTACACCTTC.